This TCR beta chain came from a study of tumor-infiltrating lymphocytes in primary liver carcinoma. Background on the study: Surgical resection was used to treat these primary liver carcinoma patients. Sample yields, roughly 3.65 to 7.13 million productive TCRbeta reads, were similar across the tissue types.

The researchers obtained blood RNA from unsorted whole blood and also extracted germline DNA. This clonotype was observed at least ten times. Its antigen is as yet unknown. Synthesis of TCR beta cDNA was carried out from 500 ng total RNA with a constant-region primer. TCR beta libraries came from three nested multiplex PCR rounds using slightly modified ARM-PCR. Researchers ran the first two PCR rounds for roughly 10 cycles each with TRBV1-TRBV30 forward primers and a C-beta reverse primer. TCRdb itself ran the multiplex PCR reads through MiXCR, one entry per CDR3 protein. The sample lists a few hundred thousand distinct CDR3 sequences, 58% occurring once. Findings of the study overall: Tumor region pairs showed greater overlap than either tumor-adjacent or tumor-blood pairs did.

This CDR3 comprises 18 residues. Trimming took 8 bases from V and 4 from J; bases not matched to a gene: 15. Germline CDR1 and CDR2: MNHNS and SASEGT. Material for sequencing was peripheral blood. The chain is built from TRBV6-1 and TRBJ2-3; 13 positions agree with TRBD2. The clonotype originates from a woman aged 25 to 39 with primary liver carcinoma and hepatitis B virus infection. This CDR3 reads CASYQRTSGSRLADTQYF. The CDR3 DNA reads as TGTGCCAGCTACCAGCGGACTAGCGGGAGTCGTTTGGCAGATACGCAGTATTTT.